What follows describes a single T cell receptor beta chain. The data originate from a study of T cell repertoires in cytomegalovirus infection. The V gene's germline CDR1 is LGHNA and CDR2 YSLEER. V was pared by 1 base and J by 4 bases, with 18 bases between. This CDR3 has 17 residues. Each CDR3 protein is one row after TCRdb ran MiXCR on the reads. The data hold some 450,000 distinct CDR3 sequences, with roughly 30% observed a single time. What was sequenced was PBMCs. The chain joins TRBV4-3 to TRBJ2-3; either TRBD1 or TRBD2 may supply D (6 bases each). The TCR was taken from a human donor in good health (CMV status not recorded). Some clones in this sample may be carry-over from other donors' samples. CDR3 sequence (DNA): TGCGCCAGCAGCCAAGCTGCCCTCGGGGGCGCACCAGATACGCAGTATTTT. Translating gives CASSQAALGGAPDTQYF.